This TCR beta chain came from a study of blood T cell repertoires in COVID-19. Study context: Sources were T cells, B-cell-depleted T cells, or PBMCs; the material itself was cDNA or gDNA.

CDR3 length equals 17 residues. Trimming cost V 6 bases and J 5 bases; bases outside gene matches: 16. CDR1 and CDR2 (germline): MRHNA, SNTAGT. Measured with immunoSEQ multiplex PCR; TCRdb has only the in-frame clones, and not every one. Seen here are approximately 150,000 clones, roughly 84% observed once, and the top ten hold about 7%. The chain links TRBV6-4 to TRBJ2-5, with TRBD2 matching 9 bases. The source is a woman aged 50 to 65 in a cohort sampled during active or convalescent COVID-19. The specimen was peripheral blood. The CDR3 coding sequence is TGTGCCAGCAGCCAGAATCTGTGCGGGGGGGCCGGTGAGACCCAGTACTTC. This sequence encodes CASSQNLCGGAGETQYF.